The clone carrying this T cell receptor beta chain is labeled as medium-sized (0.01 to 0.1%). What it binds is unknown. All unsorted peripheral T cells were captured because whole blood was used without fractionation. Enrolled donors were untreated HIV-infected adults about to begin antiretroviral therapy. These data belong to a study of HIV-infected patients and healthy controls. Whole-study results and caveats: HIV-infected patients and controls differed significantly in mean usage of eight alpha and eight beta V genes. Healthy controls shared more CDR3 sequences between individuals than HIV-infected patients did. Size-matched repertoire data failed to replicate the apparent Gini index recovery after therapy in HIV-infected patients.

The CDR3 sequence is 13 residues long. The ends were cut back, 6 bases at V and 5 bases at J, with 14 bases in the middle. CDR1 DFQATT and CDR2 SNEGSKA come from the germline V gene (reference sequence). 500 ng RNA was reverse transcribed with alpha and beta constant-region primers. Alpha and beta chain libraries were made separately by chain-specific third strand synthesis with multiplexing indices. TCRdb recomputed calls from the 5' RACE reads with MiXCR, one row per CDR3 protein. The table lists some 4,800 distinct CDR3 sequences, roughly 8% of them singletons. The receptor comes from an adult with HIV infection. The sample here was blood, taken before antiretroviral therapy. This sequence joins TRBV20-1 and TRBJ2-1, with D hard to call. Here the CDR3 DNA reads TGCAGTGCCCCGGTTCCTCCCCACAATGAGCAGTTCTTC. It specifies CSAPVPPHNEQFF.